Following are 7 T cell receptor beta chains from one sample sequenced in a study of CD8 T cells in ankylosing spondylitis. MiXCR was run by TCRdb on the 5' RACE reads, yielding one entry per CDR3 protein. There are around 340,000 distinct CDR3 sequences in the sample; roughly 22% occur only once, and 13% lies in the top ten. Sequenced: blood, either unsorted or a sorted T cell fraction (not recorded which). All receptors derive from a male donor with ankylosing spondylitis or in good health (not recorded which).

The rearrangement links TRBV27 to TRBJ2-1; 10 positions match TRBD2. With 10 bases clipped from V and 6 bases from J, the junction kept 9 bases outside the gene matches. In germline, CDR1 is MNHEY, CDR2 SMNVEV (reference sequence). The CDR3 is made up of 14 amino acids. CDR3 DNA: TGTGCCACCTTATCCAGCGGGGGGGCCAATGAGCAGTTCTTC. Protein: CATLSSGGANEQFF.

This clonotype has just a few counts. This chain joins TRBV20-1 and TRBJ2-1, with 9 positions matching TRBD2. This CDR3 has 13 amino acids. The V and J ends lost 8 bases and 4 bases, in that order; junction bases with no gene match: 6. Germline-derived CDR1 and CDR2 are DFQATT and SNEGSKA (reference sequence). CDR3 loop: CSSLAGTYNEQFF. CDR3 bases: TGCAGTAGTCTAGCGGGGACATACAATGAGCAGTTCTTC.

The rearrangement uses TRBV28 and TRBJ2-7, with 7 bases matching TRBD2. Unmatched junction bases numbered 5, after V lost 6 bases and J lost 6 bases. CDR1 MDHEN and CDR2 SYDVKM come from the germline V gene. The CDR3 has 12 residues. The CDR3 DNA is TGTGCCAGCAGCACGGGAGGCGGCGAGCAGTACTTC. This codes for CASSTGGGEQYF.

This clonotype was counted only a few times. The genes are TRBV28 and TRBJ2-2; 9 nucleotides agree with TRBD1. V was pared by 6 bases and J by 4 bases, with 6 bases of the junction left unmatched. The CDR3 is 15 amino acids. CDR1 is MDHEN and CDR2 is SYDVKM in the germline V gene. CDR3 in DNA: TGTGCCAGCAGGCGGGGACAGGGTGGCACCGGGGAGCTGTTTTTT. Translating gives CASRRGQGGTGELFF.

CDR3 coding DNA: TGTGCCAGCAGTTCAGGGGTTAGAAGCACAGATACGCAGTATTTT. The encoded protein is CASSSGVRSTDTQYF. The V gene is TRBV5-5, the J gene TRBJ2-3; D is possibly TRBD1 (6 bases). This CDR3 region has 15 residues. Trimming took off 5 bases at V and 0 bases at J, with 13 bases between the two ends. The germline V gene encodes CDR1 SGHKS and CDR2 YYEKEE (reference sequence).

This clonotype was detected only a few times. The chain is built from TRBV10-3 and TRBJ2-7, with a tentative D call TRBD1 (5 bases). This CDR3 has 13 residues. V lost 11 bases, J lost 1 base, and 15 bases lay in between. Germline V CDR1 and CDR2: ENHRY, SYGVKD. CDR3 loop: CASVGAASYEQYF. DNA for the CDR3: TGTGCCTCGGTTGGGGCCGCATCCTACGAGCAGTACTTC.

This clonotype was seen more than once but under ten times. The chain is built from TRBV11-2 and TRBJ2-7; 13 nucleotides match TRBD2. The CDR3 loop spans 16 amino acids. V shed 3 bases and J 2 bases; nucleotides not matched to a gene: 4. Germline CDR1 is SGHAT and CDR2 is FQNNGV. CDR3 loop: CASSLVTSGGAYEQYF. The CDR3 DNA is TGTGCCAGCAGCTTGGTTACTAGCGGGGGGGCCTACGAGCAGTACTTC.